Following are 8 T cell receptor beta chains from one sample sequenced in a study of cytomegalovirus exposure and HLA in healthy donors. With 60 Vbeta and 13 Jbeta primers, the PCR was carried out. This table comes from immunoSEQ multiplex PCR, and its TCRdb copy is limited to in-frame clones, with some not included. The sample comprises about 140,000 clones, 70% to 90% of which are singletons, and approximately 2.5% rests with the top ten. The specimen was PBMCs. The source is a man aged 50 to 60 in good health and CMV-seronegative.

The chain is built from TRBV27 and TRBJ1-5; TRBD1 matches at 7 bases. This CDR3 has 15 amino acids. The germline V gene has CDR1 MNHEY and CDR2 SMNVEV (reference sequence). Trimming took 3 bases from V and 2 from J; bases not matched to a gene: 4. The CDR3 protein is CASSFRGIGNQPQHF. CDR3 DNA sequence: TGTGCCAGCAGTTTCAGGGGGATTGGCAATCAGCCCCAGCATTTT.

This clone was seen a few times. This chain links TRBV7-9 with TRBJ1-2; no definite D call. The CDR3 is 12 amino acids. The germline V gene encodes CDR1 SEHNR and CDR2 FQNEAQ (reference sequence). Trimming cost V 6 bases and J 3 bases, with 8 bases left between them. The CDR3 nucleotides are TGTGCCAGCAGGTACACCGACTATGGCTACACCTTC. Its protein product is CASRYTDYGYTF.

The chain uses TRBV11-2 and TRBJ2-3, with 7 nucleotides matching TRBD1. Germline assignment: CDR1 SGHAT and CDR2 FQNNGV. The junction had 9 bases not matched to a gene; V was cut back by 5 bases and J by 1 base. CDR3 length: 16 amino acids. As DNA, the CDR3 is TGTGCCAGCAGCCCGATACCGGGACAGCGCACAGATACGCAGTATTTT. It yields the protein CASSPIPGQRTDTQYF.

The chain is built from TRBV11-3 and TRBJ2-5, with D maybe TRBD1 (5 bases). Trimming left V 1 base short and J 3 bases short, with 15 bases between. Germline V CDR1 and CDR2: SGHNT, YENEEA. The CDR3 is made up of 16 amino acids. This CDR3 reads CASSLGSGALEETQYF. The CDR3 DNA follows: TGTGCCAGCAGCTTAGGATCTGGGGCACTCGAAGAGACCCAGTACTTC. Full variable domain (rest looked up from reference TRBV11-3 and TRBJ2-5): EAGVVQSPRYKIIEKKQPVAFWCNPISGHNTLYWYLQNLGQGPELLIRYENEEAVDDSQLPKDRFSAERLKGVDSTLKIQPAELGDSAVYLCASSLGSGALEETQYFGPGTRLLVL.

J is TRBJ1-4 and V is TRBV6-4, with TRBD1 matching over 10 bases. Germline-derived CDR1 and CDR2 are MRHNA and SNTAGT. There are 18 residues in the CDR3. V lost 5 bases and J lost 4; bases outside the gene matches: 13. The CDR3 is CASSTSSGTGVSNEKLFF. The DNA for the CDR3 is TGTGCCAGCAGTACAAGTTCCGGGACAGGGGTGAGTAATGAAAAACTGTTTTTT.

Notes on this clone: An end of the junction does not agree with germline; a read error may underlie this. This sequence joins TRBV4-1 and TRBJ2-7; weak D call: TRBD1 (6 bases). The CDR3 length is 14 residues. CDR1 and CDR2 (germline): MGHRA, YSYEKL. In DNA, the CDR3 is TGCGCCAGCAGCGAAGAAGGGGGTTGGTACGAGCAGTACTTC. Translated: CASSEEGGWYEQYF.

This sequence joins TRBV5-6 and TRBJ1-5; 7 nucleotides match TRBD1. CDR1 and CDR2 from the germline V gene are SGHDT and YYEEEE. There are 16 residues in the CDR3. V lost 0 bases to trimming and J lost 5 bases; unmatched junction nucleotides: 8. CDR3 residues: CASSLAGQVIDQPQHF. The CDR3 DNA reads TGTGCCAGCAGCTTGGCAGGACAGGTGATCGATCAGCCCCAGCATTTT.

This chain links TRBV19 with TRBJ1-5; TRBD1 agrees at 8 bases. The V and J ends lost 6 bases and 7 bases, in that order; junction bases with no gene match: 11. The CDR3 runs 15 residues. Germline CDR1 is LNHDA and CDR2 is SQIVND (reference sequence). Here the CDR3 DNA reads TGTGCCAGTAGCCCCTCAGGACAGGGAAAACAGCCCCAGCATTTT. Encoded protein: CASSPSGQGKQPQHF.